A selection of T cell receptor beta chains follows, all from one sample in a study of shared clonotypes between healthy human individuals. Profiling relied on immunoSEQ multiplex PCR, and the TCRdb table lists in-frame clones only, not all of them. The sample records some 2.1 million clones, approximately 92% being singletons. The sequenced sample was naive CD8+ T cells from PBMCs. All receptors derive from a man younger than 35 in good health. Some clones in this sample may be carry-over from other donors' samples. CDR3s include the opening cysteine and the closing phenylalanine or tryptophan. The order of the fields is CDR3 DNA, CDR3 protein, J gene, V gene, D gene, clone size. The D gene is left open where the match is weak. Clone size appears in some rows only: once, few, many, or a class for an expanded clone.

TGTGCCAGCAATGGGGGCTCCGGCTCTGGAAACACCATATATTTT CASNGGSGSGNTIYF TRBJ1-3 TRBV9 - -
TGTGCCAGCAGCATAGACAGGGGGCTTCTCGGAAACACCATATATTTT CASSIDRGLLGNTIYF TRBJ1-3 TRBV2 TRBD1 -
TGTGCCAGCAGTTTATTGGCGGGGTTCGACCGCGAGCAGTACTTC CASSLLAGFDREQYF TRBJ2-7 TRBV28 - once
TGTGCCAGCAGCCCCGGTGGATGGGGGGACTCCTACGAGCAGTACTTC CASSPGGWGDSYEQYF TRBJ2-7 TRBV11-2 - -
TGTGCCAGCAGAGGAGGGCGAAACACTGAAGCTTTCTTT CASRGGRNTEAFF TRBJ1-1 TRBV9 - few
TGCGCCAGCAGCCAAGACGGGGGCGGGGAGGGCACAGATACGCAGTATTTT CASSQDGGGEGTDTQYF TRBJ2-3 TRBV4-3 - -
TGTGCCAGCAGGTCGGCGGGGGATTACAATGAGCAGTTCTTC CASRSAGDYNEQFF TRBJ2-1 TRBV28 TRBD2 -
TGCAGCGTTGAAGGCCCCTACGAGCAGTACTTC CSVEGPYEQYF TRBJ2-7 TRBV29-1 - -
TGTGCCAGCTCAAATAACCGGGACAACTACAATGAGCAGTTCTTC CASSNNRDNYNEQFF TRBJ2-1 TRBV6-6 - -
TGTGCCTGGAGTCTAAATCGGTACGAGCAGTACTTC CAWSLNRYEQYF TRBJ2-7 TRBV30 - -
TGCGCCAGCAGGCCAATGTTGTATAGCAATCAGCCCCAGCATTTT CASRPMLYSNQPQHF TRBJ1-5 TRBV4-1 - -
TGTGCCAGCAGTTTGATGGCGGGGGCGGATGAGCAGTTCTTC CASSLMAGADEQFF TRBJ2-1 TRBV28 - -
TGTGCCAGCAGGGGCCTAGCGGAGCCCTACGAGCAGTACTTC CASRGLAEPYEQYF TRBJ2-7 TRBV5-6 TRBD2 -
TGTGCCAGCGGGGCTGGGGGAGAGTCTGAAGCTTTCTTT CASGAGGESEAFF TRBJ1-1 TRBV9 - -
TGTGCCAGTAGTATAACAGACTACAATGAGCAGTTCTTC CASSITDYNEQFF TRBJ2-1 TRBV19 - -
TGTGCCAGCAGTTTCGGGGCAGGGAACAATCAGCCCCAGCATTTT CASSFGAGNNQPQHF TRBJ1-5 TRBV28 - -
TGTGCCAGTAGTATAGTGGGGGGACTAGCGGGAGAAGCGAACACCGGGGAGCTGTTTTTT CASSIVGGLAGEANTGELFF TRBJ2-2 TRBV19 TRBD2 -
TGCGCCAGCAGTGAAGCTTTCTTT CASSEAFF TRBJ1-1 TRBV10-1 - -
TGTGCCAGCAAGGCAGCCTACAATCAGCCCCAGCATTTT CASKAAYNQPQHF TRBJ1-5 TRBV28 - -
TGCAGCGCCCGGGCCGGGGAAGGGGACGAGCAGTACTTC CSARAGEGDEQYF TRBJ2-7 TRBV29-1 - -
TGTGCCAGCAGCGTAGGATCTGGGGGCGGCTACGAGCAGTACTTC CASSVGSGGGYEQYF TRBJ2-7 TRBV9 - -
TGTGCCAGCAGCCCCCCAGGGTTTCACAATCAGCCCCAGCATTTT CASSPPGFHNQPQHF TRBJ1-5 TRBV7-2 - -
TGCGCCAGCAGCTTGGTGGGGGACGAGCAGTACTTC CASSLVGDEQYF TRBJ2-7 TRBV5-1 - -
TGTGCCAGCAGTGACATCGGGGGGACCTACGAGCAGTACTTC CASSDIGGTYEQYF TRBJ2-7 TRBV2 TRBD2 -
TGTGCCAGCTCCCTAGACGTGCGGTCTAGCACAGATACGCAGTATTTT CASSLDVRSSTDTQYF TRBJ2-3 TRBV28 - -
TGTGCCATCAGTGAGTTTTCGGACGAGCAGTACTTC CAISEFSDEQYF TRBJ2-7 TRBV10-3 - -
TGTGCCAGCAGCCACAAGACGGTACAGGGGGGCCAACATGAGCAGTTCTTC CASSHKTVQGGQHEQFF TRBJ2-1 TRBV14 TRBD1 -
TGTGCCAGCAGGTTACAGGGAAATTCGCCCTACAATGAGCAGTTCTTC CASRLQGNSPYNEQFF TRBJ2-1 TRBV7-2 - -